This T cell receptor (beta chain) was sequenced for a study of shared clonotypes between healthy human individuals. Germline lookup yields CDR1 SGDLS and CDR2 YYNGEE. The CDR3 totals 14 residues. J lost 6 bases, V lost 6 bases, and 8 bases had no gene match. The table came from immunoSEQ multiplex PCR; TCRdb's copy has only in-frame clones and leaves some out. The table has hundreds of thousands of clones, approximately 79% seen once. Study outcomes and limitations: A few donors showed sharing of around 5% of naive CD4 clonotypes.

This clone was detected only once. The target antigen is unknown. The specimen was memory CD4+ T cells sorted from blood. The sample's subset: CD45RA-negative fraction. The V gene is TRBV9, the J gene TRBJ2-2; 7 bases agree with TRBD2. The sequence derives from a woman younger than 45 in good health. DNA for the CDR3: TGTGCCAGCACTCCGACTAGCCTGCCCGGGGAGCTGTTTTTT. Translating gives CASTPTSLPGELFF.